Sequencing of this T cell receptor (beta chain) was carried out in a study of blood T cell repertoires in COVID-19. Study in general: The United States, Italy and Spain provided the acute and convalescent COVID-19 samples. T cells, B-cell-depleted T cells, or PBMCs provided the cDNA or gDNA that served as material.

With 0 bases removed from V and 7 bases from J, the gap between germline ends came to 16 bases. This CDR3 region has 15 residues. The germline V gene has CDR1 SGHDT and CDR2 YYEEEE. Per the study methods: It was from reference gene primer amplification that nucleated cell counts were estimated. Sequencing used immunoSEQ multiplex PCR; TCRdb keeps in-frame clones, though not all of them. The V and J calls and clone size are taken from that table; D and trimming were inferred from the DNA. Of 140,000 to 150,000 clones in the sample, 88% were seen once. The receptor was isolated from a human donor in a cohort sampled during active COVID-19. V gene TRBV5-6 combines with J gene TRBJ2-5; a weak D match, TRBD1 (6 bases). Sequenced sample: peripheral blood. The CDR3 region is CASSLAGTPPGTQYF. In nucleotides, the CDR3 is TGTGCCAGCAGCTTGGCCGGGACACCCCCGGGGACCCAGTACTTC.